The 27 T cell receptor beta chains in this list originate from one sample, sequenced in a study of T cell clonality in common variable immunodeficiency. Findings and limits, study-wide: Common variable immunodeficiency TCR beta sequences reportedly had fewer deletions and N-nucleotide insertions.

Clones were sequenced by immunoSEQ multiplex PCR, and TCRdb holds only the in-frame ones, with some missing. There are fewer than 30,000 clones in the sample, none observed a single time. Their antigens remain unidentified. Sequencing was performed on peripheral blood mononuclear cells. The receptors were sampled from a human donor with common variable immunodeficiency.

Turning to this clone: Mismatch with germline at one junction end may stem from a read error. The read halts 3 residues ahead of the CDR3 end, with the missing end drawn from the germline J gene. The chain joins TRBV7-7 to TRBJ2-5; 11 positions agree with TRBD2. Germline-derived CDR1 and CDR2 are SSHAT and FNYEAQ (reference sequence). This CDR3 spans 15 amino acids. The CDR3 region is CASSLSSGGAETQYF. The DNA read from the CDR3 is TGTGCTAGCAGCTTAAGTAGCGGGGGGGCGGAGACC.

This clone was counted only a few times. Read data end 3 residues before the CDR3 end; the end is taken from the germline J gene. The genes are TRBV19 and TRBJ2-1; 8 bases align to TRBD2. The CDR3 has 13 residues. V was pared by 10 bases and J by 2 bases, with 4 bases of the junction left unmatched. CDR1 and CDR2 from the germline V gene are LNHDA and SQIVND (reference sequence). Here the CDR3 reads CANGGGPYNEQFF. CDR3 bases read: TGTGCCAACGGGGGGGGCCCCTACAATGAG.

This clone was recorded at least ten times. The read terminates 3 residues ahead of where the CDR3 ends, so the germline J gene completes it. The chain links TRBV6-2 or TRBV6-3 to TRBJ2-7, with 8 bases lining up with TRBD2. CDR3 length: 14 residues. Trimming cost V 4 bases and J 5 bases; bases outside gene matches: 7. CDR1 is MNHEY, CDR2 SVGEGT, per germline. CDR3 DNA (partial): TGTGCCAGCAGTTTGGCGGGGGGTTACGACGAG. Protein: CASSLAGGYDE. The whole CDR3 protein reads CASSLAGGYDEQYF.

Note on this clone: The read falls 3 residues short of the CDR3 end, and the missing part is taken from the germline J gene. J is TRBJ1-6 and V is TRBV19, with D unclear. Germline loops: CDR1 LNHDA, CDR2 SQIVND (reference sequence). V dropped 1 base and J dropped 0 bases, with 16 bases sitting between them. The CDR3 length is 19 residues. The CDR3 sequence: CASSIGTRVMSSYNSPLHF. The sequenced CDR3 bases are TGTGCCAGTAGTATAGGGACTCGGGTGATGAGCTCCTATAATTCACCC. The full variable domain, its missing parts supplied by reference TRBV19 and TRBJ1-6, is DGGITQSPKYLFRKEGQNVTLSCEQNLNHDAMYWYRQDPGQGLRLIYYSQIVNDFQKGDIAEGYSVSREKKESFPLTVTSAQKNPTAFYLCASSIGTRVMSSYNSPLHFGNGTRLTVT.

This clone was seen more than once but under ten times. The CDR3 end lies 3 residues beyond the end of the read and is filled in from the germline J gene. J is TRBJ2-1 and V is TRBV6-1, with D perhaps matching TRBD1 (6 bases). This CDR3 comprises 14 residues. CDR1 is MNHNS, CDR2 SASEGT, per germline. Trimming removed 2 bases at V and 9 bases at J, with 14 bases between. The covered CDR3 bases are TGTGCCAGCAGTGAAACGGCAGGGGCAACTGAG. This sequence encodes CASSETAGATE. The full CDR3 reads CASSETAGATEQFF.

This clone was picked up a small number of times. The read finishes 3 residues shy of the CDR3 end, and the germline J gene is used to complete it. Other DNA sequences in the same sample also yield this CDR3. The J gene is TRBJ1-6, the V gene TRBV19; 7 bases match TRBD1. This CDR3 comprises 14 residues. CDR1 is LNHDA, CDR2 SQIVND, per germline (reference sequence). V lost 7 bases to trimming and J lost 10 bases; unmatched junction nucleotides: 10. Here the CDR3 reads CASTGDSGKSPLHF. The sequenced part of the CDR3 DNA is TGTGCCAGTACGGGGGACAGTGGTAAATCACCC.

The sample holds a few counts of this clone. The CDR3 extends 3 residues past the end of the read, so its final part is completed from the germline J gene. This chain links TRBV6-2 or TRBV6-3 with TRBJ1-1; D not certain. The CDR3 spans 11 residues. From germline, CDR1 is MNHEY and CDR2 SVGEGT. The sequenced CDR3 bases are TGTGCCAGCAGTTATTTGAGGGAA. This codes for CASSYLRE. The entire CDR3 protein reads CASSYLREAFF.

About this clone: With the read ending 3 residues before the CDR3 end, the germline J gene is used to fill in that end. The chain has TRBV19 and TRBJ2-7; 11 positions agree with TRBD2. After removal of 3 bases from V and 4 bases from J, the junction contained 2 bases not matched to a gene. This CDR3 has 14 residues. Germline CDR1 LNHDA, CDR2 SQIVND (reference sequence). The CDR3 sequence: CASSIGTSGYEQYF. Partial CDR3 DNA: TGTGCCAGTAGTATCGGGACTAGCGGATACGAG.

This clone has a handful of counts. The CDR3 goes on 3 residues after the read ends, and that part is filled in from the germline J gene. This chain links TRBV6-2 or TRBV6-3 with TRBJ1-1; D possibly corresponds to TRBD1 (5 bases). The CDR3 length is 17 residues. V was shortened by 0 bases and J by 1 base, with 15 bases between the two germline ends. The germline V gene encodes CDR1 MNHEY and CDR2 SVGEGT. This chain's CDR3 is CASSYSRDSAWNTEAFF. Partial CDR3 DNA: TGTGCCAGCAGTTACTCTCGGGACTCCGCATGGAACACTGAA.

This clone has at least ten counts. Read sequence stops 3 residues before the CDR3 end, and the germline J gene provides the missing end. V usage is TRBV18 and J usage is TRBJ2-5; 8 positions match TRBD2. Germline V gene sequence: CDR1 KGHSH, CDR2 LQKENI. This CDR3 region has 15 residues. Germline trimming cut 0 bases from V and 1 base from J; bases unmatched to any gene: 1. Incomplete CDR3 DNA: TGTGCCAGCTCACCACCTAGCGGGGTCCAAGAGACC. Translating gives CASSPPSGVQET. The entire CDR3 protein reads CASSPPSGVQETQYF.

This clone was observed a handful of times. The read finishes 3 residues shy of the CDR3 end, and the germline J gene is used to complete it. The rearrangement joins TRBV7-2 to TRBJ1-2; D is unresolved. CDR1 and CDR2 from the germline V gene are SGHTA and FQGNSA. The length of the CDR3 is 13 residues. Trimming took off 2 bases at V and 7 bases at J, with 11 bases between the two ends. The sequenced part of the CDR3 DNA is TGTGCCAGCAGCTTACCGGGTCTGGGTGGC. Its protein product is CASSLPGLGG. The CDR3, in full, reads CASSLPGLGGYTF.

A word on this clone: The read terminates 3 residues before the CDR3 end, so the remaining end is supplied by the germline J gene. The chain combines TRBV7-2 with TRBJ1-5; D is unclear. Germline CDR1 is SGHTA and CDR2 is FQGNSA. The V gene lost 4 bases and the J gene lost 9 bases, with 19 bases spanning the gap. The CDR3 has 15 residues. CDR3 DNA (partial): TGTGCCAGCAGCTCGCGCATGGACTTGATGGGGCCC. This encodes CASSSRMDLMGP. The whole CDR3 reads CASSSRMDLMGPQHF.

To note about this clone: The missing CDR3 end, 3 residues past where the read stops, is filled in from the germline J gene. The chain recombines TRBV19 with TRBJ1-3, with a weak D call TRBD1 (5 bases). The CDR3 sequence is 13 residues long. The V end lost 10 bases, the J end lost 3 bases, and 13 bases lay between the germline ends. The germline CDR1 and CDR2 sequences are LNHDA and SQIVND (reference sequence). The CDR3: CATFQGYGNTIYF. The sequenced CDR3 bases are TGTGCCACCTTCCAGGGATATGGAAACACC. Using reference TRBV19 and TRBJ1-3 for the parts outside the CDR3, the full variable domain is DGGITQSPKYLFRKEGQNVTLSCEQNLNHDAMYWYRQDPGQGLRLIYYSQIVNDFQKGDIAEGYSVSREKKESFPLTVTSAQKNPTAFYLCATFQGYGNTIYFGEGSWLTVV.

Turning to this clone: The read stops 3 residues short of the end of the CDR3; the missing end is completed from the germline J gene. V gene TRBV7-3 combines with J gene TRBJ1-1; the match to TRBD1 covers 7 bases. Per germline, CDR1 SGHTA and CDR2 FQGTGA. V dropped 4 bases and J dropped 4; count of bases not matched to a gene: 12. The CDR3 is 16 residues long. CDR3 DNA (partial): TGTGCCAGCAGCTCAATTCACAGGGGTGAGCGCACTGAA. This sequence encodes CASSSIHRGERTE. The whole CDR3 protein is CASSSIHRGERTEAFF.

As to this clone: The read stops 3 residues short of the end of the CDR3; the missing end is completed from the germline J gene. The gene calls are TRBV6-2 or TRBV6-3 and TRBJ1-2; 12 bases match TRBD1. CDR3 length: 14 residues. Germline CDR1 and CDR2: MNHEY and SVGEGT. CDR3 DNA, as far as it was read: TGTGCCAGCAGACACCCCGGGACAGGGGGCGGC. The encoded protein is CASRHPGTGGG. The whole CDR3 sequence is CASRHPGTGGGYTF.

A few counts support this clone. Read data end 3 residues before the CDR3 end; the end is taken from the germline J gene. The chain employs TRBV7-6 and TRBJ2-5; TRBD2 agrees at 8 bases. Germline loops: CDR1 SGHVS, CDR2 FNYEAQ. The ends lost 1 base at V and 7 bases at J; junction bases unmatched: 8. The CDR3 is 15 amino acids. CDR3 amino acids: CASSLDRGAGGTQYF. Incomplete CDR3 DNA: TGTGCCAGCAGCTTAGATAGGGGCGCGGGGGGGACC.

For this clone: The read halts 3 residues ahead of the CDR3 end, with the missing end drawn from the germline J gene. The chain has TRBV20-1 and TRBJ2-1, with 8 bases matching TRBD2. The CDR3 length is 13 residues. Germline V gives CDR1 DFQATT, CDR2 SNEGSKA (reference sequence). V lost 1 base and J lost 6; bases outside the gene matches: 2. The part of the CDR3 DNA that was read is TGCAGTGCTAGAGGGACTAGCAGCAATGAG. It yields the protein CSARGTSSNE. The entire CDR3 reads CSARGTSSNEQFF.

CDR3: CASSQSSGRAGEKLFF. The CDR3 DNA, read in part, is TGCGCCAGCAGTCAATCGTCGGGGAGGGCGGGTGAAAAA. The chain couples TRBV23-1 to TRBJ1-4; D is ambiguous. Read data end 3 residues before the CDR3 end; the end is taken from the germline J gene. TRBV23-1 is an ORF, and what it does is uncertain. The V end lost 0 bases, the J end lost 7 bases, and 15 bases lay between the germline ends. This CDR3 is 16 amino acids long.

This clone was detected many times. The read finishes 3 residues shy of the CDR3 end, and the germline J gene is used to complete it. The V gene is TRBV7-6, the J gene TRBJ1-2, with 11 positions matching TRBD1. CDR1 and CDR2 from the germline V gene are SGHVS and FNYEAQ. This CDR3 is 15 amino acids long. The V gene end was trimmed by 5 bases and the J gene end by 7 bases; junction bases not matched to a gene: 9. The sequenced part of the CDR3 DNA is TGTGCCAGCAGCCCCCCGAGGGACAGGGGGTCTGGC. This gives the protein CASSPPRDRGSG. The complete CDR3 sequence is CASSPPRDRGSGYTF.

This clone showed up just a few times. Coverage ceases 3 residues before the CDR3 finishes, and the germline J gene fills in the end. The genes are TRBV6-2 or TRBV6-3 and TRBJ2-5; 13 bases align to TRBD2. Germline V gives CDR1 MNHEY, CDR2 SVGEGT. The CDR3 contains 16 residues. J was trimmed by 2 bases and V by 5 bases; bases with no gene match: 5. The CDR3 spells CASSKTSGGPQETQYF. The CDR3 bases that were read are TGTGCCAGCAGTAAGACTAGCGGGGGGCCACAAGAGACC.

This clone appeared a few times. The CDR3 is cut off 3 residues early in the read; its end comes from the germline J gene. J is TRBJ1-1 and V is TRBV7-9; 8 nucleotides line up with TRBD1. Trimming cost V 5 bases and J 5 bases; bases outside gene matches: 7. The CDR3 has 14 amino acids. From germline, CDR1 is SEHNR and CDR2 FQNEAQ (reference sequence). Partial CDR3 DNA: TGTGCCAGCAGCACCTCAGGGGGCAGTACTGAA. This encodes CASSTSGGSTE. The full-length CDR3 reads as CASSTSGGSTEAFF.

This clone was picked up many times. The missing CDR3 end, 3 residues past where the read stops, is filled in from the germline J gene. J is TRBJ1-3 and V is TRBV5-1; 9 nucleotides agree with TRBD1. Unmatched junction bases numbered 2, after V lost 2 bases and J lost 2 bases. The germline V gene encodes CDR1 SGHRS and CDR2 YFSETQ. The CDR3 runs 15 residues. The CDR3 protein is CASSLQGAPGNTIYF. The sequenced CDR3 bases are TGCGCCAGCAGCTTACAGGGGGCGCCTGGAAACACC.

This clone was seen at least ten times. The missing CDR3 end, 3 residues past where the read stops, is filled in from the germline J gene. This chain uses TRBV29-1 with TRBJ2-2, with TRBD1 matching 10 bases. CDR3 length: 17 residues. J gave up 6 bases and V 2 bases, and 12 bases lay outside the gene matches. Germline assignment: CDR1 SQVTM and CDR2 ANQGSEA. CDR3 amino acids: CSVESGEGTGDPGELFF. The sequenced CDR3 bases are TGCAGCGTTGAATCGGGGGAAGGGACAGGGGATCCCGGGGAG.

CDR3 residues: CASREQGAGSPLHF. CDR3 DNA (partial): TGTGCCAGCAGGGAACAGGGGGCTGGTTCACCC. The chain is built from TRBV2 and TRBJ1-6, with 9 bases identical to TRBD1. The CDR3 goes on 3 residues after the read ends, and that part is filled in from the germline J gene. The germline gives CDR1 SNHLY, CDR2 FYNNEI. The CDR3 contains 14 residues. Losses at the gene ends were 6 bases for V and 9 bases for J; bases not matched to a gene: 6.

Of note for this clone: Coverage ceases 3 residues before the CDR3 finishes, and the germline J gene fills in the end. V and J are TRBV7-3 and TRBJ2-2; D ambiguous. This CDR3 contains 15 residues. Trimming stripped 4 bases from V and 2 bases from J, with 11 bases between. Looked up from germline, CDR1 is SGHTA and CDR2 is FQGTGA. The CDR3 DNA, read in part, is TGTGCCAGCAGCTATACGACTGGAAACACCGGGGAG. Protein: CASSYTTGNTGE. From start to end, the CDR3 is CASSYTTGNTGELFF.

This clone was seen a few times. The read finishes 3 residues shy of the CDR3 end, and the germline J gene is used to complete it. This rearrangement joins TRBV6-2 or TRBV6-3 to TRBJ2-5; tentatively, D is TRBD2 (6 bases). CDR1 and CDR2 (germline): MNHEY, SVGEGT. V lost 10 bases and J 7 bases, leaving 13 bases between the germline ends. The CDR3 has 11 residues. This chain's CDR3 is CATGLYATQYF. The CDR3 DNA, read in part, is TGTGCCACCGGACTATATGCGACC.

Turning to this clone: The read stops 3 residues short of the end of the CDR3; the missing end is completed from the germline J gene. The chain employs TRBV5-1 and TRBJ2-5; 8 bases are a match to TRBD1. This CDR3 has 15 residues. V was clipped by 0 bases and J by 4 bases; unmatched bases: 5. Germline V CDR1 and CDR2: SGHRS, YFSETQ. The sequenced part of the CDR3 DNA is TGCGCCAGCAGCTTGGGACAGGGGAGTGGAGAGACC. Protein sequence: CASSLGQGSGET. The whole CDR3 protein is CASSLGQGSGETQYF.